A selection of T cell receptor beta chains follows, all from one sample in a study of cytomegalovirus exposure and HLA in healthy donors. The table came from immunoSEQ multiplex PCR; TCRdb's copy has only in-frame clones and leaves some out. The sample has some 150,000 clones, approximately 10% seen once; the top ten hold more than 6.5%. The sample taken for sequencing was PBMCs. Receptors were obtained from a woman aged 40 to 50 in good health and CMV-seropositive. The CDR3 runs from the conserved cysteine through the conserved F or W. D genes are given only for firm matches. Not every row has a clone size; where given, it reads once, few, many or a size class.

V: TRBV10-3
D: TRBD2
size: few
J: TRBJ2-5
CDR3: CAISESIAGGPGETQYF
DNA: TGTGCCATCAGTGAGTCGATAGCGGGGGGGCCAGGAGAGACCCAGTACTTC

V: TRBV7-2
D: NA
size: NA
J: TRBJ2-5
CDR3: CASGRGQETQYF
DNA: TGTGCCAGCGGCCGGGGCCAAGAGACCCAGTACTTC

V: TRBV6-1
D: NA
size: few
J: TRBJ2-2
CDR3: CASSALNTGELFF
DNA: TGTGCCAGCAGTGCCTTGAACACCGGGGAGCTGTTTTTT

V: TRBV27
D: NA
size: few
J: TRBJ2-3
CDR3: CASSLRGILTDTQYF
DNA: TGTGCCAGCAGTTTAAGGGGAATACTCACAGATACGCAGTATTTT

V: TRBV7-2
D: NA
size: few
J: TRBJ1-3
CDR3: CASSLLSRVGNTIYF
DNA: TGTGCCAGCAGCTTATTATCGAGGGTTGGAAACACCATATATTTT

V: TRBV6-1
D: NA
size: NA
J: TRBJ1-5
CDR3: CASTIDRNQPQHF
DNA: TGTGCCAGCACCATAGACAGAAATCAGCCCCAGCATTTT

V: TRBV5-3
D: NA
size: few
J: TRBJ1-5
CDR3: CARRQVKGAQPQHF
DNA: TGTGCCAGAAGACAAGTGAAAGGGGCTCAGCCCCAGCATTTT

V: TRBV5-1
D: NA
size: few
J: TRBJ2-7
CDR3: CASSSTGPEQYF
DNA: TGCGCCAGCAGCTCCACAGGTCCCGAGCAGTACTTC

V: TRBV19
D: NA
size: NA
J: TRBJ1-2
CDR3: CASSKADSYGYTF
DNA: TGTGCCAGTAGTAAGGCGGACTCCTATGGCTACACCTTC

V: TRBV13
D: NA
size: NA
J: TRBJ2-5
CDR3: CASSLDRTETQYF
DNA: TGTGCCAGCAGCTTGGACAGAACTGAGACCCAGTACTTC

V: TRBV5-1
D: TRBD2
size: few
J: TRBJ2-3
CDR3: CASSFSGGLADTQYF
DNA: TGCGCCAGCAGCTTTAGCGGGGGGCTGGCAGATACGCAGTATTTT

V: TRBV7-9
D: NA
size: few
J: TRBJ1-4
CDR3: CASSLDRYSEKLFF
DNA: TGTGCCAGCAGCTTAGACAGATACTCCGAAAAACTGTTTTTT

V: TRBV4-1
D: TRBD2
size: few
J: TRBJ2-1
CDR3: CASSPSVAGGNNEQFF
DNA: TGCGCCAGCAGCCCGTCGGTTGCGGGGGGGAATAATGAGCAGTTCTTC

V: TRBV5-6
D: NA
size: NA
J: TRBJ1-3
CDR3: CASSQRRGSSGNTIYF
DNA: TGTGCCAGCAGCCAAAGACGAGGTTCCTCTGGAAACACCATATATTTT

V: TRBV2
D: NA
size: NA
J: TRBJ2-3
CDR3: CASSLTSWESTDTQYF
DNA: TGTGCCAGCAGCCTTACGAGCTGGGAGAGCACAGATACGCAGTATTTT

V: TRBV18
D: NA
size: NA
J: TRBJ1-4
CDR3: CASSRTSGTSNEKLFF
DNA: TGTGCCAGCTCTAGGACTTCGGGGACAAGTAATGAAAAACTGTTTTTT

V: TRBV9
D: NA
size: few
J: TRBJ1-1
CDR3: CASSPEGAPNTEAFF
DNA: TGTGCCAGCAGCCCTGAAGGGGCCCCGAACACTGAAGCTTTCTTT

V: TRBV7-2
D: TRBD1
size: NA
J: TRBJ1-5
CDR3: CASSLVGGADQPQHF
DNA: TGTGCCAGCAGCTTAGTAGGGGGCGCGGATCAGCCCCAGCATTTT

V: TRBV2
D: TRBD2
size: NA
J: TRBJ2-5
CDR3: CASSEPSGETQYF
DNA: TGTGCCAGCAGTGAACCTAGCGGGGAGACCCAGTACTTC

V: TRBV5-1
D: TRBD1
size: few
J: TRBJ1-6
CDR3: CASSADRGASPLHF
DNA: TGCGCCAGCAGCGCAGACAGGGGAGCATCACCCCTCCACTTT

V: TRBV7-2
D: TRBD1
size: few
J: TRBJ1-3
CDR3: CASSKGQALFSGNTIYF
DNA: TGTGCCAGCAGCAAGGGACAGGCCCTCTTCTCTGGAAACACCATATATTTT

V: TRBV6-1
D: NA
size: NA
J: TRBJ2-2
CDR3: CASSPGLFTGELFF
DNA: TGTGCCAGCAGTCCGGGACTGTTCACCGGGGAGCTGTTTTTT

V: TRBV5-4
D: NA
size: NA
J: TRBJ2-2
CDR3: CASSSPQGNTGELFF
DNA: TGTGCCAGCAGCTCTCCCCAGGGGAACACCGGGGAGCTGTTTTTT

V: TRBV7-2
D: TRBD2
size: NA
J: TRBJ2-1
CDR3: CASRRLAGSPNEQFF
DNA: TGTGCCAGCAGGCGACTAGCGGGGTCACCCAATGAGCAGTTCTTC

V: TRBV12-5
D: NA
size: few
J: TRBJ2-5
CDR3: CASGSGVRVETQYF
DNA: TGTGCTAGTGGTTCGGGGGTCAGGGTGGAGACCCAGTACTTC

V: TRBV10-3
D: TRBD2
size: once
J: TRBJ2-1
CDR3: CAISETSGSSSYNEQFF
DNA: TGTGCCATCAGTGAGACTAGCGGGTCAAGCTCCTACAATGAGCAGTTCTTC

V: TRBV4-1
D: NA
size: NA
J: TRBJ2-2
CDR3: CASSQEGALVGELFF
DNA: TGCGCCAGCAGCCAAGAGGGGGCGCTTGTCGGGGAGCTGTTTTTT

V: TRBV5-1
D: NA
size: few
J: TRBJ2-2
CDR3: CASSLDINTGELFF
DNA: TGCGCCAGCAGCTTGGACATCAACACCGGGGAGCTGTTTTTT

V: TRBV4-1
D: NA
size: few
J: TRBJ2-7
CDR3: CASSPSHSSYEQYF
DNA: TGCGCCAGCAGCCCGAGCCACAGTTCCTACGAGCAGTACTTC

V: TRBV5-1
D: NA
size: NA
J: TRBJ2-5
CDR3: CASSFGLAGWETQYF
DNA: TGCGCCAGCAGCTTCGGACTGGCTGGCTGGGAGACCCAGTACTTC

V: TRBV7-6
D: NA
size: few
J: TRBJ1-6
CDR3: CASSLINSPLHF
DNA: TGTGCCAGCAGCTTAATAAATTCACCCCTCCACTTT

V: TRBV15
D: NA
size: few
J: TRBJ2-7
CDR3: CATSDGVVSYEQYF
DNA: TGTGCCACCAGCGACGGAGTGGTAAGCTACGAGCAGTACTTC

V: TRBV5-8
D: TRBD1
size: few
J: TRBJ1-1
CDR3: CASSLLRDSMNTEAFF
DNA: TGTGCCAGCAGCTTGCTCCGGGACAGCATGAACACTGAAGCTTTCTTT

V: TRBV6-5
D: NA
size: few
J: TRBJ1-1
CDR3: CASSLTGNTEAFF
DNA: TGTGCCAGCAGTCTCACAGGGAACACTGAAGCTTTCTTT

V: TRBV19
D: NA
size: few
J: TRBJ1-1
CDR3: CASSMLQTEAFF
DNA: TGTGCCAGTAGTATGCTCCAGACTGAAGCTTTCTTT

V: TRBV11-2
D: TRBD1
size: NA
J: TRBJ2-7
CDR3: CASSRTGGRSYEQYF
DNA: TGTGCCAGCAGCCGCACAGGGGGCCGATCCTACGAGCAGTACTTC

V: TRBV23-1
D: NA
size: few
J: TRBJ2-7
CDR3: CASSQSRDSHYEQYF
DNA: TGCGCCAGCAGTCAATCGCGGGACAGTCACTACGAGCAGTACTTC

V: TRBV29-1
D: TRBD1
size: few
J: TRBJ1-2
CDR3: CSVEGNPGQGDYTF
DNA: TGCAGCGTTGAAGGAAACCCTGGACAGGGTGATTACACCTTC

V: TRBV28
D: NA
size: few
J: TRBJ1-1
CDR3: CASSFDFNRVEAFF
DNA: TGTGCCAGCAGTTTCGACTTTAACCGCGTTGAAGCTTTCTTT

V: TRBV29-1
D: NA
size: NA
J: TRBJ1-1
CDR3: CSVGRQPYEAFF
DNA: TGCAGCGTTGGACGACAGCCTTATGAAGCTTTCTTT

V: TRBV7-2
D: TRBD2
size: few
J: TRBJ2-3
CDR3: CASSSFGVAGVTDTQYF
DNA: TGTGCCAGCAGTTCGTTTGGGGTAGCGGGGGTCACAGATACGCAGTATTTT

V: TRBV6-5
D: TRBD2
size: few
J: TRBJ2-7
CDR3: CASRRGGAPYEQYF
DNA: TGTGCCAGCAGGCGGGGGGGGGCCCCCTACGAGCAGTACTTC

V: TRBV6-1
D: NA
size: few
J: TRBJ1-5
CDR3: CASSETGDSNQPQHF
DNA: TGTGCCAGCAGTGAAACAGGAGATAGCAATCAGCCCCAGCATTTT

V: TRBV6-5
D: NA
size: NA
J: TRBJ1-6
CDR3: CASSSYSPIGSPLHF
DNA: TGTGCCAGCAGTTCCTACTCCCCTATCGGTTCACCCCTCCACTTT

V: TRBV6-6
D: TRBD1
size: few
J: TRBJ1-4
CDR3: CASSYSAGTGNEKLFF
DNA: TGTGCCAGCAGTTACTCGGCCGGGACAGGGAATGAAAAACTGTTTTTT

V: TRBV2
D: NA
size: NA
J: TRBJ1-5
CDR3: CASSDVRVNQPQHF
DNA: TGTGCCAGCAGTGACGTCAGGGTCAATCAGCCCCAGCATTTT

V: TRBV9
D: NA
size: NA
J: TRBJ2-3
CDR3: CASSVVGQSTDTQYF
DNA: TGTGCCAGCAGCGTAGTAGGACAGTCCACAGATACGCAGTATTTT

V: TRBV9
D: NA
size: NA
J: TRBJ1-6
CDR3: CASSVSSGNPDSPLHF
DNA: TGTGCCAGCAGCGTTAGTTCGGGGAATCCCGATTCACCCCTCCACTTT

V: TRBV21-1
D: NA
size: few
J: TRBJ1-2
CDR3: CASSRQGTNNYGYTF
DNA: TGTGCCAGCAGCAGGCAGGGTACAAATAACTATGGCTACACCTTC

V: TRBV4-1
D: NA
size: few
J: TRBJ2-7
CDR3: CASSPDRQSSYEQYF
DNA: TGCGCCAGCAGCCCAGACAGGCAGAGCTCCTACGAGCAGTACTTC

V: TRBV7-2
D: NA
size: few
J: TRBJ1-1
CDR3: CASSLTAGRTEAFF
DNA: TGTGCCAGCAGCTTAACAGCAGGGAGGACTGAAGCTTTCTTT

V: TRBV6-6
D: TRBD1
size: few
J: TRBJ1-1
CDR3: CASSYSSQGGTEAFF
DNA: TGTGCCAGCAGTTACTCGAGTCAGGGGGGCACTGAAGCTTTCTTT